Listed here are 10 T cell receptor beta chains from one sample, sequenced in a study of cytomegalovirus exposure and HLA in healthy donors (dated 2017 in TCRdb). Libraries came from the immunoSEQ multiplex PCR assay. The multiplex PCR relied on a mix of 60 forward primers for TCR Vbeta segments and 13 reverse primers for TCR Jbeta segments. Here the immuneACCESS table is served through TCRdb, limited to in-frame sequences with V and J called. Missing clones are a known gap in these copies; in checked studies unresolved V genes cover under half, and the rest lacks a known reason. This sample lists 90,000 to 120,000 clones; over 60% were detected once. Roughly 5.9% of the sample is in the top ten clones. The sequenced sample consisted of PBMCs. Source of these receptors: a man in his fifties or sixties in good health and CMV-seropositive.

The chain's CDR3 is CASSELGGVTEAFF. In nucleotides, the CDR3 is TGTGCCAGCAGCGAATTAGGCGGGGTCACTGAAGCTTTCTTT. The V call is TRBV5-8, the J call TRBJ1-1; D is ambiguous. The CDR3 runs 14 residues. The V end lost 4 bases, the J end lost 4 bases, and 14 bases lay between the germline ends. The germline gives CDR1 SGHTS, CDR2 YDEGEE.

V usage is TRBV19 and J usage is TRBJ1-5; no firm D call. With 2 bases removed from V and 4 bases from J, the gap between germline ends came to 12 bases. Germline V gene lookup returns CDR1 LNHDA and CDR2 SQIVND (reference sequence). This CDR3 contains 15 residues. CDR3 DNA sequence: TGTGCCAGTAGTATAAGAGGGCCCTTAAATCAGCCCCAGCATTTT. It translates to CASSIRGPLNQPQHF.

This clone was picked up one time. V usage is TRBV19 and J usage is TRBJ2-7; TRBD1 aligns across 9 bases. Trimming took 1 base from V and 0 from J; bases not matched to a gene: 4. CDR3 length: 16 amino acids. CDR1 is LNHDA, CDR2 SQIVND, per germline (reference sequence). CDR3 region: CASSIGAGQGSYEQYF. The CDR3 DNA sequence: TGTGCCAGTAGTATAGGAGCGGGACAGGGCTCCTACGAGCAGTACTTC.

This chain connects TRBV2 to TRBJ2-1; no clear D gene. The V end lost 3 bases, the J end lost 7 bases, and 10 bases lay between the germline ends. This CDR3 is 13 amino acids long. Germline assignment: CDR1 SNHLY and CDR2 FYNNEI. The CDR3 sequence: CASSDDMRNEQFF. The CDR3 DNA reads TGTGCCAGCAGTGACGATATGAGGAATGAGCAGTTCTTC.

V is TRBV7-8 and J is TRBJ1-5; D is possibly TRBD1 (6 bases). The CDR3 is 13 residues long. CDR1 SGHVS and CDR2 FQNEAQ come from the germline V gene. V lost 1 base and J lost 5, with 6 bases in between. This chain's CDR3 is CASSLDRDQPQHF. CDR3 in DNA: TGTGCCAGCAGCTTAGACAGGGATCAGCCCCAGCATTTT.

To note about this clone: One end of the junction varies from germline; a read error may be responsible. The chain has TRBV11-2 and TRBJ1-1; tentative D call: TRBD1 (5 bases). This CDR3 region has 15 residues. CDR1 SGHAT and CDR2 FQNNGV come from the germline V gene. The CDR3 DNA reads as TGTGCCAGCAGCTTAGGGTATGGTGAACAGGCTGAACCTTTCTTT. Residues: CASSLGYGEQAEPFF.

This clone was picked up a small number of times. V gene TRBV7-7 combines with J gene TRBJ2-2; 11 nucleotides align to TRBD1. Unmatched junction bases numbered 6, after V lost 5 bases and J lost 4 bases. The CDR3 length is 16 residues. The V gene's germline CDR1 is SSHAT and CDR2 FNYEAQ (reference sequence). CDR3 sequence reads: CASSSWTGGRTGELFF. For the CDR3, the DNA is TGTGCCAGCAGCAGCTGGACAGGGGGCCGCACCGGGGAGCTGTTTTTT.

This clone came up once. Other nucleotide sequences in the sample specify the same CDR3. The chain is built from TRBV7-8 and TRBJ2-7, with D tentatively TRBD1 (8 bases). The V gene lost 5 bases and the J gene lost 5 bases, with 16 bases spanning the gap. CDR1 and CDR2 from the germline V gene are SGHVS and FQNEAQ. The CDR3 totals 14 residues. For the CDR3, the DNA is TGTGCCAGCAGCCGTAGGACAGGGAGGGACGAGCAGTACTTC. Residues: CASSRRTGRDEQYF. The variable domain in full, completed from reference TRBV7-8 and TRBJ2-7, reads GAGVSQSPRYKVAKRGQDVALRCDPISGHVSLFWYQQALGQGPEFLTYFQNEAQLDKSGLPSDRFFAERPEGSVSTLKIQRTQQEDSAVYLCASSRRTGRDEQYFGPGTRLTVT.

The chain couples TRBV2 to TRBJ1-2; D may be TRBD1 (5 bases). The V and J ends lost 4 bases and 8 bases respectively, with 14 bases between them. Looked up from germline, CDR1 is SNHLY and CDR2 is FYNNEI. CDR3 size: 13 residues. CDR3 sequence (DNA): TGTGCCAGCAGTGTAGACAGTCAGCGAGGCTACACCTTC. Its protein product is CASSVDSQRGYTF.

V and J are TRBV28 and TRBJ1-6; tentative D call: TRBD1 (6 bases). CDR1 is MDHEN, CDR2 SYDVKM, per germline. Trimming stripped 7 bases from V and 8 bases from J, with 12 bases between. This CDR3 spans 13 amino acids. The CDR3 region has the DNA TGTGCCAGCACCAGGGGTGGCTATTCACCCCTCCACTTT. Protein sequence: CASTRGGYSPLHF.